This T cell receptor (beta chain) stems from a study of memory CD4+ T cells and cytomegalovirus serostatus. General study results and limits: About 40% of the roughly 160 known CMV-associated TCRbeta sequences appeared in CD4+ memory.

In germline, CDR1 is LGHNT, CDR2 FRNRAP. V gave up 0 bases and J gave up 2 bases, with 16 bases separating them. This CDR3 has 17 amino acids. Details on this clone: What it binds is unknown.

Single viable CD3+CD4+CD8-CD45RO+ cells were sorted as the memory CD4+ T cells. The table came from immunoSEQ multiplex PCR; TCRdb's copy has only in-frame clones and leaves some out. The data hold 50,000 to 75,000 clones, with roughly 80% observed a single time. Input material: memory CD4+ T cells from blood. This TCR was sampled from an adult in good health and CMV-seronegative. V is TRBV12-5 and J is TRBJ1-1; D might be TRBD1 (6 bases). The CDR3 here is CASGLVLGRQANTEAFF. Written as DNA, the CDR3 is TGTGCTAGTGGTTTGGTACTGGGGAGACAGGCTAACACTGAAGCTTTCTTT.